Detailed here is one T cell receptor (beta chain). The data belong to a study of blood T cell repertoires in COVID-19. The table came from immunoSEQ multiplex PCR; TCRdb's copy has only in-frame clones and leaves some out. The table shows roughly 150,000 clones, with almost 85% occurring only once. CDR3 size: 12 residues. Germline values: CDR1 SQVTM, CDR2 ANQGSEA. V lost 3 bases and J lost 8; bases outside the gene matches: 3. The rearrangement links TRBV29-1 to TRBJ1-2; TRBD1 aligns across 10 bases. Material for sequencing was peripheral blood. This sequence originates from a woman older than 75 with COVID-19, enrolled during active disease. CDR3 coding DNA: TGCAGCGTTGATGGGACAGGGGTCGGCTACACCTTC. Translated: CSVDGTGVGYTF.